This T cell receptor (beta chain) came from a study of blood T cell repertoires in COVID-19. Study context: There were acute and convalescent COVID-19 samples, and they came from the United States, Italy and Spain. T cells, B-cell-depleted T cells, or PBMCs provided the cDNA or gDNA that served as material.

Trimming removed 1 base from V and 8 bases from J, with 11 bases in between. The CDR3 is made up of 13 amino acids. Patients from Seattle were sampled longitudinally, starting during active infection. As processed by the authors: From reference gene primer amplification, estimates of nucleated cell counts were derived. Sequenced by immunoSEQ multiplex PCR; TCRdb stores in-frame clones only, minus some. V, J and clone size derive from that table, while D and trimming were established from the DNA sequence. The table has more than 350,000 clones, around 87% seen once. This TCR derives from a woman younger than 45 with COVID-19, enrolled during active disease. The gene calls are TRBV12-3 or TRBV12-4 and TRBJ1-2; D ambiguous. Sequencing was performed on peripheral blood. The CDR3 reads CASSLEADWGYTF. CDR3 DNA: TGTGCCAGCAGTTTAGAGGCCGACTGGGGCTACACCTTC.